This T cell receptor beta chain emerged from a study of T-cell memory formation after mild COVID-19. As for the study in general: Clustering of TCRs was largely donor specific. Study-wide results and caveats: Cross-reactive memory seemingly joined, as some responding clones were found in pre-infection memory.

As regards this clonotype: The antigen remains undetermined.

TCRalpha and TCRbeta libraries used 5'RACE with constant-segment primers and UMIs. TCRdb re-analysed the 5' RACE reads in MiXCR, keeping a single row per CDR3 protein. The sample yields under 300,000 distinct CDR3 sequences, 8% to 9% seen once. The junction had 0 bases not matched to a gene; V was cut back by 1 base and J by 2 bases. The CDR3 sequence is 14 residues long. The germline CDR1 and CDR2 sequences are SGHKS and YYEKEE (reference sequence). The V gene is TRBV5-5, the J gene TRBJ1-2, with 9 bases aligning to TRBD1. The source is a man aged 18 to 29 who had mild COVID-19 (a few samples of this study predate the infection). Cell type and time point are not known. The sequencing sample was made of PBMCs or a T cell subset sorted from them (not recorded which). DNA of the CDR3: TGTGCCAGCAGCTTGACAGGGGGCAACTATGGCTACACCTTC. This translates into CASSLTGGNYGYTF.